This entry lists 9 T cell receptor beta chains sequenced from one sample in a study of technical replicates of blood from a few donors (dated by TCRdb to 2015 to 2018). The library was generated by the immunoSEQ multiplex PCR assay. TCRdb carries this immuneACCESS record with in-frame sequences only. Its versions omit some clonotypes, under half of them owing to an unresolved V gene in the studies checked, with the rest unexplained. Counted in this sample were about 80,000 clones; roughly 98% of them appeared once. Clones ranked in the top ten supply approximately 0.15% of the sample. Sequencing input: T cells isolated from PBMCs. Receptors were obtained from a human donor in good health.

The chain has TRBV2 and TRBJ1-2, with 9 bases aligning to TRBD1. CDR1 SNHLY and CDR2 FYNNEI come from the germline V gene. The V segment lost 7 bases and the J segment 5 bases; nucleotides outside the gene matches: 5. The CDR3 is 13 amino acids. The CDR3 bases are TGTGCCAGCATGACAGGGGGTTTGTATGGCTACACCTTC. The encoded protein is CASMTGGLYGYTF.

V and J are TRBV4-2 and TRBJ2-5; perhaps TRBD1 as D (6 bases). Trimming left V 1 base short and J 6 bases short, with 12 bases between. The CDR3 loop spans 14 amino acids. CDR1 and CDR2 (germline): LGHNA, YNFKEQ. The CDR3 reads CASSQGQASKTQYF. The CDR3 DNA reads TGTGCCAGCAGCCAAGGACAGGCTTCGAAGACCCAGTACTTC.

The chain uses TRBV4-1 and TRBJ2-1, with D unclear. The germline V and J ends were trimmed by 1 base and 0 bases, with 7 bases remaining between them. Germline V gives CDR1 MGHRA, CDR2 YSYEKL. CDR3 length: 15 amino acids. CDR3 coding DNA: TGCGCCAGCAGCCAAGCGGGTTCCTCCTACAATGAGCAGTTCTTC. This codes for CASSQAGSSYNEQFF.

The chain has TRBV28 and TRBJ1-4; 9 positions agree with TRBD1. The V gene end was trimmed by 3 bases and the J gene end by 3 bases; junction bases not matched to a gene: 5. Germline CDR1 is MDHEN and CDR2 is SYDVKM. This CDR3 region has 16 residues. The CDR3 sequence: CASSLPGQGPNEKLFF. CDR3 bases: TGTGCCAGCAGTTTGCCGGGACAGGGACCTAATGAAAAACTGTTTTTT.

The genes are TRBV11-2 and TRBJ1-1, with TRBD1 identical over 10 bases. The CDR3 runs to 18 residues. The V segment lost 5 bases and the J segment 4 bases; nucleotides outside the gene matches: 16. The germline V gene has CDR1 SGHAT and CDR2 FQNNGV. In DNA form, the CDR3 reads TGTGCCAGCAGCCACAGGTCCCCAATGACAGGGGGCCGCACTGAAGCTTTCTTT. This gives the protein CASSHRSPMTGGRTEAFF. Supplemented by reference TRBV11-2 and TRBJ1-1, the full variable domain reads EAGVAQSPRYKIIEKRQSVAFWCNPISGHATLYWYQQILGQGPKLLIQFQNNGVVDDSQLPKDRFSAERLKGVDSTLKIQPAKLEDSAVYLCASSHRSPMTGGRTEAFFGQGTRLTVV.

The V gene is TRBV10-3, the J gene TRBJ2-7; D possibly corresponds to TRBD2 (6 bases). CDR3 length: 14 amino acids. V lost 2 bases, J lost 3 bases, and 11 bases lay in between. CDR1 ENHRY and CDR2 SYGVKD come from the germline V gene. The CDR3 loop reads CAISEVADHYEQYF. The CDR3 region has the DNA TGTGCCATCAGTGAGGTAGCGGATCACTACGAGCAGTACTTC.

This clone occurred once. The rearrangement uses TRBV12-5 and TRBJ2-3; 7 nucleotides match TRBD1. The V gene's germline CDR1 is LGHNT and CDR2 FRNRAP. V lost 0 bases and J lost 2; bases outside the gene matches: 11. The CDR3 runs 18 residues. The CDR3 protein is CASGLVLTGTEFTDTQYF. CDR3 nucleotide sequence: TGTGCTAGTGGTTTGGTACTCACCGGGACAGAGTTCACAGATACGCAGTATTTT.

The rearrangement links TRBV10-3 to TRBJ1-2, with 9 nucleotides matching TRBD1. This CDR3 has 13 amino acids. Per germline, CDR1 ENHRY and CDR2 SYGVKD. The V and J ends lost 7 bases and 7 bases, in that order; junction bases with no gene match: 7. CDR3 region: CAINPGTGTGYTF. The DNA of the CDR3 is TGTGCCATCAACCCCGGGACAGGGACTGGCTACACCTTC.

The chain combines TRBV28 with TRBJ1-1; maybe TRBD1 (6 bases). Trimming pared 3 bases from V and 5 bases from J, leaving 19 bases between. Germline V gives CDR1 MDHEN, CDR2 SYDVKM. This CDR3 has 16 amino acids. CDR3 amino acids: CASSFPGLGARTEAFF. CDR3 nucleotide sequence: TGTGCCAGCAGTTTTCCGGGTCTGGGGGCGCGTACTGAAGCTTTCTTT.